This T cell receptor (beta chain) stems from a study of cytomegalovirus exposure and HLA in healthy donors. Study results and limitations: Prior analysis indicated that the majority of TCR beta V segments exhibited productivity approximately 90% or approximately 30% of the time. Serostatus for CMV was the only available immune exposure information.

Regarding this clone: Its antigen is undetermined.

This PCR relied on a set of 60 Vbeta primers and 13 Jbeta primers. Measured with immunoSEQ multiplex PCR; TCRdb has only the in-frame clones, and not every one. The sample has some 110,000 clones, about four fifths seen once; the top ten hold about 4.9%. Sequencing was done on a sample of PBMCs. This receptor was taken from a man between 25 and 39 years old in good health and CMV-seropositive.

CDR3 in amino acids: CASSPDRGSYGYTF. CDR3 bases: TGTGCCAGCAGTCCGGACAGGGGGAGTTATGGCTACACCTTC. The chain carries TRBV6-4 and TRBJ1-2; 10 positions agree with TRBD1. Germline trimming cut 5 bases from V and 5 bases from J; bases unmatched to any gene: 5. Germline V gene lookup returns CDR1 MRHNA and CDR2 SNTAGT. The CDR3 has 14 residues.